This T cell receptor (beta chain) emerged from a study of molecular identifiers for immune sequencing clone quantification. Germline values: CDR1 SEHNR, CDR2 FQNEAQ (reference sequence). The length of the CDR3 is 18 residues. V was trimmed by 5 bases and J by 0 bases, leaving 17 bases between them. This clonotype appeared many times. TCRdb reanalysed the PCR reads using MiXCR and keeps one entry per CDR3 protein. The top ten hold approximately 1.4% of the sample, which has fewer than 75,000 distinct CDR3 sequences, 15% to 20% seen once. V and J are TRBV7-9 and TRBJ2-6; D not certain. This clonotype was sampled from a human donor in good health. Some libraries in this study had Jurkat cell RNA spiked in. Sequenced sample: naive CD8+ T cells from blood, with Jurkat cell RNA spiked in. As for subset: FACS-sorted CD8+CD4-CCR7+CD45RA+ naive T cells. CDR3 in amino acids: CASSPPTSHSSGANVLTF. Here the CDR3 DNA reads TGTGCCAGCAGCCCCCCGACGTCCCATTCCTCTGGGGCCAACGTCCTGACTTTC.